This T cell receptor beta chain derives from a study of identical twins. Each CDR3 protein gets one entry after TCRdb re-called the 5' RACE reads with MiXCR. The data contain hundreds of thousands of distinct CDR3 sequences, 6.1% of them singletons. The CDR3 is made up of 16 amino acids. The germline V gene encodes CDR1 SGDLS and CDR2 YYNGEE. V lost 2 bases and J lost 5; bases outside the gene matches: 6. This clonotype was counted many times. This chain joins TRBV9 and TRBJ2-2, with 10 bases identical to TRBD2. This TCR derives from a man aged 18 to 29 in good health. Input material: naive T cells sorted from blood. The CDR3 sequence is CASSVSGRAGTGELFF. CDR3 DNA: TGTGCCAGCAGCGTCAGCGGGAGGGCCGGAACCGGGGAGCTGTTTTTT.